This TCR beta chain was profiled in a study of blood T cell repertoires in COVID-19. About the study: Sample material is recorded as cDNA or gDNA derived from T cells, B-cell-depleted T cells, or PBMCs.

Germline CDR1 is SQVTM and CDR2 is ANQGSEA. With V trimmed by 3 bases and J by 4 bases, 3 bases remained unmatched. This CDR3 has 13 residues. Measured with immunoSEQ multiplex PCR; TCRdb has only the in-frame clones, and not every one. The sample holds about 75,000 clones, roughly 89% seen once. The receptor was isolated from a woman aged 50 to 60 with acute or convalescent COVID-19. The sequenced sample consisted of peripheral blood. The gene calls are TRBV29-1 and TRBJ2-1; 7 positions agree with TRBD2. The CDR3 sequence is CSVERGGYNEQFF. The CDR3 region has the DNA TGCAGCGTTGAGAGGGGAGGGTACAATGAGCAGTTCTTC.